The source of this T cell receptor beta chain is a study of vaccination effects on CD4 cells after COVID-19. This CDR3 contains 15 residues. The germline V gene has CDR1 SGHRS and CDR2 YFSETQ. The germline V and J ends were trimmed by 3 bases and 2 bases, with 14 bases remaining between them. Method: immunoSEQ multiplex PCR; TCRdb's copy keeps in-frame clones and lacks some. The data hold tens of thousands of clones, with approximately 70% observed a single time. Concerning this clone: Antigen unknown.

Before any sequencing was done, the ViraFEST assay used viral peptide pools to expand antigen-specific CD4+ T cells. Around day 10 of culture, CD4+ T cells were separated out. Nucleocapsid antibody tests were negative, and the vaccine recipients had no prior SARS-CoV-2 infection. Wells of more than 1.5 million PBMC each were grown with roughly 10 IU/ml IL-2 and around 10 ug/ml peptides. The authors replaced half the medium with IL-2 medium on days 3 and 7. Study observations and caveats: Both infection-induced and vaccine-induced clones contracted markedly at late post-vaccination timepoints. Few convalescent patients were included, and no early post-infection timepoints were sampled.

Sample: CD4+ T cells from PBMCs cultured with HCoV-OC43 spike peptides, taken before COVID-19 vaccination. Subset noted: HCoV-OC43 spike overlapping peptide pool stimulation. The sequence derives from a human donor who received a COVID-19 vaccine. The chain uses TRBV5-1 and TRBJ2-5; D is perhaps TRBD1 or TRBD2 (5 bases each). The CDR3 is CASSSIGAAQETQYF. CDR3 nucleotides: TGCGCCAGCAGCTCCATCGGGGCCGCGCAAGAGACCCAGTACTTC.